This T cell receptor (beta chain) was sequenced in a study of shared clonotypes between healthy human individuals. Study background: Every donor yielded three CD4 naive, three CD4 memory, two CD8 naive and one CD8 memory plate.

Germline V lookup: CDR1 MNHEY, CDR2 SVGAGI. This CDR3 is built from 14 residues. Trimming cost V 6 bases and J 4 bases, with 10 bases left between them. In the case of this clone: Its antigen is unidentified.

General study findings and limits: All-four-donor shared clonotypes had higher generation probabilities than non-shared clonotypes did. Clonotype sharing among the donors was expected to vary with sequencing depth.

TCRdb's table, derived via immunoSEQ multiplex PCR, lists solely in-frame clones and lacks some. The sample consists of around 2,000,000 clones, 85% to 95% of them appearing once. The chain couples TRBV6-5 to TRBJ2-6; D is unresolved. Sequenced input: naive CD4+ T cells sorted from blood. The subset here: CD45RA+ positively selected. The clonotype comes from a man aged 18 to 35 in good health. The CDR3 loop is CASSNTYGANVLTF. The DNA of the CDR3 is TGTGCCAGCAGCAACACCTACGGGGCCAACGTCCTGACTTTC.